This T cell receptor beta chain was recorded in a study of OX40 agonist ivuxolimab in advanced cancers. For the study at large: Recorded diagnoses for dose-escalation patients were hepatocellular carcinoma, melanoma, renal cell or head and neck cancer.

Remarks on this clone: Its antigen is currently unknown.

TCRdb's copy holds only in-frame clones and misses some; the assay was immunoSEQ multiplex PCR. The sample gives approximately 82,000 clones, approximately 95% of which show up once; about a fifth is in the top ten. Overall study results and limits: On average, a greater number of expanded clones characterised CD8+ T cells relative to CD4+. CD4+ and CD8+ T cells in blood underwent clonal expansion by week 6 at 0.1 to 3.0 mg/kg.

This specimen consisted of CD4+ or CD8+ T cells sorted from blood, obtained in a trial of the OX40 agonist ivuxolimab. The TCR comes from an adult with an advanced solid tumor such as melanoma, head and neck, liver or kidney cancer.

CDR3 nucleotide sequence: TGTGCCAGTAGTTCGGGGAGGCCCCTGAACACTGAAGCTTTCTTT. This codes for CASSSGRPLNTEAFF. V gene TRBV19 combines with J gene TRBJ1-1; unclear D gene. Trimming shortened V by 5 bases and J by 0 bases, and 13 bases separated the two germline ends. Germline CDR1 reads LNHDA; CDR2 reads SQIVND (reference sequence). CDR3 length: 15 amino acids.